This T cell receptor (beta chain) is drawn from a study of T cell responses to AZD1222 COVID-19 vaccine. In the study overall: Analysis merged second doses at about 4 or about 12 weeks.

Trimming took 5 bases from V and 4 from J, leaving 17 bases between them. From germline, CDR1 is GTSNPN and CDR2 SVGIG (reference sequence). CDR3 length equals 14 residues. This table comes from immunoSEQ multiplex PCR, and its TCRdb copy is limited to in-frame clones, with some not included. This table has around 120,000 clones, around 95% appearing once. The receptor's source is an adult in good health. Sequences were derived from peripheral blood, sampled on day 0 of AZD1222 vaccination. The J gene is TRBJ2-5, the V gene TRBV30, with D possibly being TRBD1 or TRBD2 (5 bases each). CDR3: CAWGPGQQSETQYF. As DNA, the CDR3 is TGTGCCTGGGGGCCGGGGCAACAATCAGAGACCCAGTACTTC.